Presented here are 2 T cell receptor beta chains from one specimen sequenced in a study of identical twins. Via MiXCR, TCRdb re-called the 5' RACE reads, giving one row per CDR3 protein. The table shows 200,000 to 250,000 distinct CDR3 sequences, with around 8% occurring only once. The sample was also reused in another study, on yellow fever vaccine responses in identical twins.

Sequenced: memory (CD45RO+) T cells sorted from blood. The source is a woman in her late teens or twenties in good health.

This clonotype was counted only a few times. The rearrangement uses TRBV5-5 and TRBJ2-3; D possibly corresponds to TRBD2 (5 bases). V was shortened by 0 bases and J by 4 bases, with 12 bases between the two germline ends. The CDR3 spans 15 residues. Germline values: CDR1 SGHKS, CDR2 YYEKEE (reference sequence). The CDR3 here is CASSLDGGSPDTQYF. The CDR3 nucleotides read TGTGCCAGCAGCTTGGATGGTGGGAGTCCAGATACGCAGTATTTT.

The chain carries TRBV27 and TRBJ1-5, with TRBD1 matching 7 bases. J was trimmed by 2 bases and V by 5 bases; bases with no gene match: 6. CDR3 length equals 15 residues. The germline V gene has CDR1 MNHEY and CDR2 SMNVEV (reference sequence). CDR3 coding DNA: TGTGCCAGCAGTCAAACAGGGGTTGGCAATCAGCCCCAGCATTTT. It is translated as CASSQTGVGNQPQHF.